Reported below is one T cell receptor beta chain. Reverse transcription used roughly 0.5 to 1 ug RNA and random hexamers. TCRdb re-called the immunoSEQ multiplex PCR reads with MiXCR, one entry per CDR3 protein. The table shows about 210,000 distinct CDR3 sequences, with less than 95% occurring only once. The recently defined diagnostic criteria for definite or probable disease were met by the Susac syndrome patients. These data originate in a study of CD8 T cells in Susac syndrome. The source material was CD4+ T cells from PBMCs. The receptor was derived from a human donor with Susac syndrome.

The CDR3 sequence: CSAPQHTREAYNEQFF. The CDR3 nucleotides are TGCAGTGCGCCCCAACATACCAGGGAGGCCTACAATGAGCAGTTCTTC. This rearrangement joins TRBV20-1 to TRBJ2-1, with TRBD2 as a possible D gene (6 bases). CDR3 length: 16 amino acids. Trimming stripped 6 bases from V and 2 bases from J, with 20 bases between. CDR1 DFQATT and CDR2 SNEGSKA come from the germline V gene (reference sequence).